This T cell receptor (beta chain) was sequenced in a study of read filtering for tumor transcriptome and immune sequencing. This clonotype was counted ten times or more. Its target is not known. The germline V gene encodes CDR1 DFQATT and CDR2 SNEGSKA (reference sequence). Trimming cost V 0 bases and J 3 bases, with 17 bases left between them. The CDR3 contains 16 residues. The library was built from roughly 400 ng RNA with molecular barcoded adaptors for alpha/delta and beta/gamma chains. From the reads, TCRdb called clonotypes with MiXCR, one entry per CDR3 protein. The data contain roughly 82,000 distinct CDR3 sequences, more than 9% of them singletons. Regarding the study as a whole: Without single-read clonotypes, shared clonotype proportions correlated more between IR-seq and RNA-seq.

The chain recombines TRBV20-1 with TRBJ1-1; D may be TRBD1 (5 bases). Sequencing input: a population of CD138-negative cells sorted from bone marrow. This receptor was taken from a donor over 35 with multiple myeloma. The DNA of the CDR3 is TGCAGTGCTAGAGATGGGGGTTTCTGGGCTGACACTGAAGCTTTCTTT. This sequence encodes CSARDGGFWADTEAFF.